The 21 T cell receptor beta chains below come from one sample, sequenced in a study of cytomegalovirus exposure and HLA in healthy donors. Both 60 Vbeta primers and 13 Jbeta primers went into the PCR. TCRdb's copy holds only in-frame clones and misses some; the assay was immunoSEQ multiplex PCR. This table holds 95,000 to 150,000 clones, around four fifths found once. The sequenced material came from PBMCs. The source of these receptors is a man between 18 and 29 years old in good health and CMV-seropositive.

The chain is built from TRBV28 and TRBJ1-1; no clear D. This CDR3 is 15 amino acids long. V lost 2 bases and J 1 base, leaving 11 bases between the germline ends. The germline V gene has CDR1 MDHEN and CDR2 SYDVKM. Here the CDR3 DNA reads TGTGCCAGCAGTTTAACTCGTAGCTCGAACACTGAAGCTTTCTTT. Encoded protein: CASSLTRSSNTEAFF.

V and J are TRBV4-1 and TRBJ1-5, with a tentative D call TRBD1 (6 bases). CDR1 and CDR2 from the germline V gene are MGHRA and YSYEKL. V gave up 3 bases and J gave up 0 bases, with 21 bases separating them. The CDR3 covers 19 residues. In nucleotides, the CDR3 is TGCGCCAGCAGCCACCCTGGAAACAGGGCGGATTATAGCAATCAGCCCCAGCATTTT. Protein product: CASSHPGNRADYSNQPQHF.

This sequence joins TRBV6-1 and TRBJ1-2, with D possibly TRBD1 on 6 matching bases. CDR3 length equals 13 residues. From germline, CDR1 is MNHNS and CDR2 SASEGT. The V end was cut by 7 bases, the J end by 9 bases, with 18 bases between. CDR3 nucleotides: TGTGCCAGCAACCCGGGGGGGGCGGGAAGCTACACCTTC. It specifies CASNPGGAGSYTF.

The chain combines TRBV5-4 with TRBJ1-1; 9 nucleotides align to TRBD1. J was trimmed by 5 bases and V by 3 bases; bases with no gene match: 8. The CDR3 contains 15 residues. Germline V CDR1 and CDR2: SGHNT, YYREEE (reference sequence). For the CDR3, the DNA is TGTGCCAGCAGCTGGGACAGGGTGGGTTGGACTGAAGCTTTCTTT. It codes for CASSWDRVGWTEAFF.

The genes are TRBV2 and TRBJ2-7; tentatively, D is TRBD1 (5 bases). The CDR3 totals 12 residues. Trimming stripped 6 bases from V and 12 bases from J, with 18 bases between. Germline V CDR1 and CDR2: SNHLY, FYNNEI. The CDR3 sequence: CASRGATLGPYF. CDR3 DNA: TGTGCCAGCAGAGGGGCCACTTTGGGGCCGTACTTC.

The V gene is TRBV27, the J gene TRBJ2-1, with TRBD2 matching over 9 bases. Germline CDR1 MNHEY, CDR2 SMNVEV (reference sequence). CDR3 length: 15 amino acids. The V segment lost 0 bases and the J segment 4 bases; nucleotides outside the gene matches: 1. The CDR3 is CASSLSSGGYNEQFF. The DNA for the CDR3 is TGTGCCAGCAGTTTATCTAGCGGGGGATACAATGAGCAGTTCTTC.

V and J are TRBV19 and TRBJ1-2; 7 bases line up with TRBD1. CDR1 is LNHDA and CDR2 is SQIVND in the germline V gene (reference sequence). Trimming took 7 bases from V and 8 from J; bases not matched to a gene: 22. The CDR3 loop spans 17 amino acids. CDR3 nucleotide sequence: TGTGCCAGTAACGACCTCTACTCACAGGGGCGGATGGGAGGCTACACCTTC. Translation gives CASNDLYSQGRMGGYTF.

The J gene is TRBJ2-2, the V gene TRBV9; D unclear. The CDR3 runs to 14 residues. Deletions cut 0 bases from V and 1 base from J, with 4 bases between. The V gene's germline CDR1 is SGDLS and CDR2 YYNGEE. The CDR3 sequence: CASSVVMNTGELFF. In DNA, the CDR3 is TGTGCCAGCAGCGTAGTAATGAACACCGGGGAGCTGTTTTTT.

The J gene is TRBJ2-2, the V gene TRBV5-5; TRBD2 matches at 7 bases. Trimming at V came to 3 bases and at J to 4 bases, leaving 6 bases not matched to a gene. CDR3 length: 15 amino acids. CDR1 and CDR2 from the germline V gene are SGHKS and YYEKEE (reference sequence). The CDR3 region is CASSWRDYLTGELFF. In DNA form, the CDR3 reads TGTGCCAGCAGCTGGAGGGACTACCTCACCGGGGAGCTGTTTTTT.

The V call is TRBV5-1, the J call TRBJ2-1; 9 nucleotides line up with TRBD1. This CDR3 region has 16 residues. V lost 4 bases, J lost 6 bases, and 11 bases stayed unmatched. The germline V gene encodes CDR1 SGHRS and CDR2 YFSETQ. The CDR3 DNA reads as TGCGCCAGCAGCACAACCCCCTCGGGACAGGGCAATGAGCAGTTCTTC. Residues: CASSTTPSGQGNEQFF.

This chain uses TRBV27 with TRBJ2-1, with a weak D call TRBD1 (6 bases). CDR3 length: 16 residues. Trimming left V 5 bases short and J 7 bases short, with 21 bases between. Germline values: CDR1 MNHEY, CDR2 SMNVEV (reference sequence). The CDR3 protein is CASSPSGTGYLNEQFF. CDR3 nucleotides: TGTGCCAGCAGTCCCTCCGGAACAGGGTACTTGAATGAGCAGTTCTTC.

The chain carries TRBV5-5 and TRBJ2-4; possibly TRBD2 for D (5 bases). The CDR3 has 15 amino acids. V gave up 4 bases and J gave up 6 bases, with 17 bases separating them. CDR1 is SGHKS and CDR2 is YYEKEE in the germline V gene (reference sequence). CDR3 protein: CASSEHNSGLNIQYF. CDR3 nucleotides: TGTGCCAGCAGCGAACATAACTCAGGACTAAACATTCAGTACTTC.

The sample holds a few counts of this clone. The V and J genes are TRBV7-6 and TRBJ1-4; D perhaps matches TRBD1 (5 bases). There are 15 residues in the CDR3. The ends were cut back, 4 bases at V and 8 bases at J, with 17 bases in the middle. Germline CDR1 SGHVS, CDR2 FNYEAQ. CDR3 sequence reads: CASSYSWGVGEKLFF. CDR3 bases: TGTGCCAGCAGCTACTCATGGGGGGTAGGAGAAAAACTGTTTTTT.

V and J are TRBV12-5 and TRBJ2-7; the match to TRBD1 covers 8 bases. This CDR3 is built from 14 residues. Germline assignment: CDR1 LGHNT and CDR2 FRNRAP. V gave up 0 bases and J gave up 6 bases; unmatched junction bases: 4. DNA for the CDR3: TGTGCTAGTGGTTTGGTACAGGGGGTCGGCGAGCAGTACTTC. Amino acid sequence: CASGLVQGVGEQYF.

The CDR3 region has the DNA TGTGCCAGCAAAGCTAGCGCCCCCGGGGAGCTGTTTTTT. It is translated as CASKASAPGELFF. This sequence joins TRBV2 and TRBJ2-2; tentatively, D is TRBD2 (6 bases). Germline loops: CDR1 SNHLY, CDR2 FYNNEI. This CDR3 comprises 13 residues. The V end lost 7 bases, the J end lost 6 bases, and 12 bases lay between the germline ends.

The gene calls are TRBV2 and TRBJ1-1; D is uncertain. Trimming removed 4 bases from V and 0 bases from J, with 6 bases in between. This CDR3 comprises 13 residues. In germline, CDR1 is SNHLY, CDR2 FYNNEI. CDR3 coding DNA: TGTGCCAGCAGTGTCGGGATGAACACTGAAGCTTTCTTT. It is translated as CASSVGMNTEAFF. The variable domain in full, completed from reference TRBV2 and TRBJ1-1, reads EPEVTQTPSHQVTQMGQEVILRCVPISNHLYFYWYRQILGQKVEFLVSFYNNEISEKSEIFDDQFSVERPDGSNFTLKIRSTKLEDSAMYFCASSVGMNTEAFFGQGTRLTVV.

The gene calls are TRBV11-2 and TRBJ2-3; 7 nucleotides agree with TRBD2. V trimming: 8 bases; J trimming: 1 base; junction bases outside the gene matches: 9. The CDR3 runs 15 residues. Germline loops: CDR1 SGHAT, CDR2 FQNNGV. CDR3 sequence (DNA): TGTGCCAGCGAATCGAGCGGGGTTCGCACAGATACGCAGTATTTT. This translates into CASESSGVRTDTQYF.

The chain is built from TRBV6-6 and TRBJ2-7; 9 nucleotides match TRBD1. The CDR3 totals 13 residues. The V segment lost 4 bases and the J segment 5 bases; nucleotides outside the gene matches: 3. Per germline, CDR1 MNHNY and CDR2 SVGAGI (reference sequence). The CDR3: CASSWGQGNEQYF. The CDR3 region has the DNA TGTGCCAGCAGTTGGGGACAGGGCAACGAGCAGTACTTC.

V and J are TRBV5-8 and TRBJ2-3; 10 bases are a match to TRBD2. CDR3 length: 18 residues. The ends lost 4 bases at V and 4 bases at J; junction bases unmatched: 15. CDR1 and CDR2 from the germline V gene are SGHTS and YDEGEE. The CDR3 reads CASSPEAGGPRAPDTQYF. DNA for the CDR3: TGTGCCAGCAGCCCGGAAGCGGGGGGGCCCCGGGCTCCAGATACGCAGTATTTT. Using reference TRBV5-8 and TRBJ2-3 for the parts outside the CDR3, the full variable domain is EAGVTQSPTHLIKTRGQQATLRCSPISGHTSVYWYQQALGLGLQFLLWYDEGEERNRGNFPPRFSGRQFPNYSSELNVNALELEDSALYLCASSPEAGGPRAPDTQYFGPGTRLTVL.

The V gene is TRBV4-1, the J gene TRBJ1-3; D remains unclear. Trimming took 1 base from V and 8 from J, leaving 15 bases between them. Germline-derived CDR1 and CDR2 are MGHRA and YSYEKL. The CDR3 length is 15 residues. The CDR3 is CASSQVSYEVDTIYF. DNA of the CDR3: TGCGCCAGCAGCCAAGTCAGCTACGAGGTGGACACCATATATTTT.

The chain couples TRBV9 to TRBJ1-5; 7 positions agree with TRBD1. The CDR3 is 14 residues long. J was trimmed by 6 bases and V by 5 bases; bases with no gene match: 8. Per the germline V gene, CDR1 is SGDLS and CDR2 is YYNGEE. Here the CDR3 reads CASSSQGQGQPQHF. As DNA, the CDR3 is TGTGCCAGCAGTTCACAGGGGCAGGGTCAGCCCCAGCATTTT. The full variable domain, rest sourced from reference TRBV9 and TRBJ1-5, is DSGVTQTPKHLITATGQRVTLRCSPRSGDLSVYWYQQSLDQGLQFLIQYYNGEERAKGNILERFSAQQFPDLHSELNLSSLELGDSALYFCASSSQGQGQPQHFGDGTRLSIL.